These 28 T cell receptor beta chains came from one sample sequenced in a study of response to subunit inactivated influenza vaccine. TCRdb itself ran the RT-PCR reads through MiXCR, one entry per CDR3 protein. This sample has around 490,000 distinct CDR3 sequences, with less than 10% found just once. This sample comprised PBMCs from blood, obtained 23 months after vaccination. These receptors were taken from a man between 50 and 70 years old who received an inactivated influenza vaccine.

This clonotype was counted a few times. V usage is TRBV10-3 and J usage is TRBJ1-6; D remains unclear. Trimming left V 4 bases short and J 4 bases short, with 8 bases between. The length of the CDR3 is 14 residues. Germline CDR1 and CDR2: ENHRY and SYGVKD. DNA for the CDR3: TGTGCCATCAGTGGTGGCAGATATAATTCACCCCTCCACTTT. Protein: CAISGGRYNSPLHF.

In nucleotides, the CDR3 is TGTGCCAGCAGCTCACTGAGTAGCGCACCCTACGAGCAGTACTTC. It translates to CASSSLSSAPYEQYF. This rearrangement joins TRBV7-9 to TRBJ2-7, with D tentatively TRBD2 (5 bases). Trimming took off 4 bases at V and 2 bases at J, with 15 bases between the two ends. The CDR3 is 15 amino acids. The germline V gene has CDR1 SEHNR and CDR2 FQNEAQ (reference sequence).

This clonotype appeared a few times. The chain links TRBV4-2 to TRBJ2-3; D might be TRBD2 (7 bases). Trimming took 0 bases from V and 5 from J, leaving 12 bases between them. The CDR3 totals 15 residues. The germline CDR1 and CDR2 sequences are LGHNA and YNFKEQ. The chain's CDR3 is CASSQEGGRRDTQYF. The DNA of the CDR3 is TGTGCCAGCAGCCAAGAGGGGGGGCGGCGAGATACGCAGTATTTT.

This clonotype was recorded many times. V gene TRBV7-9 combines with J gene TRBJ1-1, with 8 nucleotides matching TRBD1. With 4 bases clipped from V and 11 bases from J, the junction kept 6 bases outside the gene matches. There are 12 residues in the CDR3. From germline, CDR1 is SEHNR and CDR2 FQNEAQ (reference sequence). Here the CDR3 reads CASSSDRAGAFF. DNA of the CDR3: TGTGCCAGCAGCTCGGACAGGGCGGGGGCTTTCTTT.

At least ten counts were recorded for this clonotype. The J gene is TRBJ2-2, the V gene TRBV7-2, with 11 bases that match TRBD2. This CDR3 is built from 16 residues. Germline-derived CDR1 and CDR2 are SGHTA and FQGNSA. The V gene end was trimmed by 5 bases and the J gene end by 7 bases; junction bases not matched to a gene: 9. CDR3: CASSGFGLAGGGELFF. In DNA form, the CDR3 reads TGTGCCAGCAGCGGATTTGGGCTAGCGGGAGGCGGGGAGCTGTTTTTT.

This clonotype was seen many times. The chain links TRBV25-1 to TRBJ2-2; TRBD2 aligns across 7 bases. CDR3 length: 14 residues. CDR1 is MGHDK, CDR2 SYGVNS, per germline. With 6 bases clipped from V and 6 bases from J, the junction kept 7 bases outside the gene matches. The DNA of the CDR3 is TGTGCCAGCAGCCCCAGGACTAGGTCCGGGGAGCTGTTTTTT. It translates to CASSPRTRSGELFF.

The chain links TRBV11-2 to TRBJ2-2; TRBD1 matches 8 bases. The trim removed 6 bases at V and 4 bases at J, leaving 7 bases unmatched. The CDR3 runs 15 residues. The germline gives CDR1 SGHAT, CDR2 FQNNGV. CDR3 DNA sequence: TGTGCCAGCAGAAGTAACAGGGGGAGCACCGGGGAGCTGTTTTTT. Its translation: CASRSNRGSTGELFF.

The J gene is TRBJ2-2, the V gene TRBV10-3; TRBD2 agrees at 14 bases. The CDR3 has 17 amino acids. V lost 7 bases to trimming and J lost 0 bases; unmatched junction nucleotides: 4. Germline V gene sequence: CDR1 ENHRY, CDR2 SYGVKD. The CDR3 DNA sequence: TGTGCCATCATTGCGGGACTAGCGGGAGCGAACACCGGGGAGCTGTTTTTT. Its translation: CAIIAGLAGANTGELFF.

This clonotype showed up many times. V and J are TRBV4-3 and TRBJ2-7, with D perhaps assigned TRBD1 or TRBD2 (6 bases each). CDR1 and CDR2 (germline): LGHNA, YSLEER. CDR3 length equals 13 residues. Deletions cut 5 bases from V and 5 bases from J, with 13 bases between. The CDR3 DNA follows: TGCGCCAGCAGCGCCACGGGGGCCGACGAGCAGTACTTC. Amino acid sequence: CASSATGADEQYF.

Turning to this clonotype: This sequence may be a read error, since a much larger clone differs from it by one base. CDR3 nucleotides: TGTGCCGGCAGCCCCCTCTGGAGCGGTGACTACAATGAGCAGTTCTTC. This encodes CAGSPLWSGDYNEQFF. The J gene is TRBJ2-1, the V gene TRBV28; a possible D gene is TRBD2 (5 bases). The germline gives CDR1 MDHEN, CDR2 SYDVKM. This CDR3 has 16 amino acids.

This sequence joins TRBV19 and TRBJ2-7; 7 bases match TRBD2. Germline lookup yields CDR1 LNHDA and CDR2 SQIVND (reference sequence). CDR3 length equals 14 residues. Unmatched junction bases numbered 5, after V lost 3 bases and J lost 3 bases. CDR3: CASSMGTTSYEQYF. DNA of the CDR3: TGTGCCAGTAGTATGGGGACTACCAGCTACGAGCAGTACTTC.

The J gene is TRBJ2-2, the V gene TRBV20-1, with 8 bases fitting TRBD2. V lost 3 bases, J lost 7 bases, and 7 bases stayed unmatched. The V gene's germline CDR1 is DFQATT and CDR2 SNEGSKA (reference sequence). The CDR3 extends over 14 amino acids. This CDR3 is CSASPSGYGGELFF. In DNA, the CDR3 is TGCAGTGCTAGTCCTAGCGGGTATGGCGGGGAGCTGTTTTTT.

In this sample, this clonotype turned up many times. This chain uses TRBV29-1 with TRBJ2-5, with 9 bases matching TRBD2. Germline V lookup: CDR1 SQVTM, CDR2 ANQGSEA. This CDR3 spans 15 amino acids. The V and J ends lost 3 bases and 5 bases, in that order; junction bases with no gene match: 10. CDR3 in DNA: TGCAGCGTTGACTTGACTAGCGGTGGGGGCGAGACCCAGTACTTC. Amino acid sequence: CSVDLTSGGGETQYF.

CDR3 nucleotides: TGTGCCAGCACTCTAGGGGGAGTTTGGGGCCACACCTTC. This translates into CASTLGGVWGHTF. This chain uses TRBV28 with TRBJ1-2, with D tentatively TRBD1 (6 bases). The V gene's germline CDR1 is MDHEN and CDR2 SYDVKM. The CDR3 consists of 13 residues. V lost 7 bases to trimming and J lost 12 bases, with 21 bases between them.

This clonotype was picked up a small number of times. This chain joins TRBV5-6 and TRBJ1-2; the D gene is possibly TRBD1 (5 bases). CDR3 length equals 16 residues. V shed 0 bases and J shed 2 bases, with 14 bases lying between them. CDR1 is SGHDT and CDR2 is YYEEEE in the germline V gene. The CDR3 loop reads CASSLGDGARNYGYTF. The CDR3 DNA sequence: TGTGCCAGCAGCTTGGGTGATGGGGCACGAAACTATGGCTACACCTTC.

The chain is built from TRBV7-2 and TRBJ1-2; perhaps TRBD1 as D (5 bases). CDR3 size: 14 residues. The V gene's germline CDR1 is SGHTA and CDR2 FQGNSA. Trimming took off 0 bases at V and 2 bases at J, with 7 bases between the two ends. CDR3: CASSLAGVNYGYTF. Here the CDR3 DNA reads TGTGCCAGCAGCTTAGCAGGGGTCAACTATGGCTACACCTTC.

This clonotype appeared a few times. The chain couples TRBV10-2 to TRBJ2-5; TRBD1 might be the D (6 bases). Trimming pared 6 bases from V and 2 bases from J, leaving 10 bases between. The CDR3 runs to 13 residues. The germline CDR1 and CDR2 sequences are WSHSY and SAAADI. CDR3 region: CASSTGTQETQYF. Here the CDR3 DNA reads TGCGCCAGCAGCACAGGGACGCAAGAGACCCAGTACTTC.

This clonotype was observed a few times. The CDR3 region has the DNA TGTGCCAGCAGTTTGTTGGGGGCTGGACAGCCCCAGCATTTT. It yields the protein CASSLLGAGQPQHF. The gene calls are TRBV12-3 or TRBV12-4 and TRBJ1-5, with D possibly matching TRBD1 (6 bases). The CDR3 contains 14 residues. The V end was cut by 3 bases, the J end by 7 bases, with 13 bases between.

This sequence joins TRBV6-1 and TRBJ1-2; D ambiguous. Germline values: CDR1 MNHNS, CDR2 SASEGT. The V and J ends lost 6 bases and 4 bases respectively, with 12 bases between them. This CDR3 is built from 13 residues. Here the CDR3 DNA reads TGTGCCAGCAGCCGCAGCGGGCTCTATGGCTACACCTTC. Protein sequence: CASSRSGLYGYTF.

This clonotype has a handful of counts. For the CDR3, the DNA is TGTGCCACCGTGGGGACAGATCAGCCCCAGCATTTT. It translates to CATVGTDQPQHF. The genes are TRBV28 and TRBJ1-5, with TRBD1 matching 7 bases. Germline V gene data show CDR1 as MDHEN and CDR2 as SYDVKM. The V and J ends lost 10 bases and 5 bases, in that order; junction bases with no gene match: 5. The CDR3 consists of 12 residues.

The V call is TRBV20-1, the J call TRBJ1-2; the D is unclear. Germline lookup yields CDR1 DFQATT and CDR2 SNEGSKA (reference sequence). This CDR3 has 10 amino acids. The V gene lost 4 bases and the J gene lost 4 bases, with 4 bases spanning the gap. CDR3 in DNA: TGCAGTGCTACCACCTATGGCTACACCTTC. Protein product: CSATTYGYTF.

The table lists this clonotype with a few counts. This chain uses TRBV20-1 with TRBJ2-3, with D possibly being TRBD2 (5 bases). This CDR3 contains 12 residues. Trimming removed 5 bases from V and 3 bases from J, with 9 bases in between. Germline V gene sequence: CDR1 DFQATT, CDR2 SNEGSKA (reference sequence). CDR3 coding DNA: TGCAGTGCTGATACTAGGACAGATACGCAGTATTTT. This gives the protein CSADTRTDTQYF.

The rearrangement joins TRBV15 to TRBJ2-3; 10 bases match TRBD2. V lost 6 bases and J lost 5; bases outside the gene matches: 5. Germline V lookup: CDR1 LNHNV, CDR2 YYDKDF (reference sequence). This CDR3 is built from 14 residues. DNA of the CDR3: TGTGCCACCAGAGATAGCGGGGGGAAAGATACGCAGTATTTT. It yields the protein CATRDSGGKDTQYF.

V gene TRBV7-9 combines with J gene TRBJ2-5; tentatively, D is TRBD1 (5 bases). Between the trimmed V and J ends, which lost 5 bases and 5 bases, there was a span of 18 bases. Germline loops: CDR1 SEHNR, CDR2 FQNEAQ (reference sequence). CDR3 length: 15 residues. CDR3 DNA: TGTGCCAGCAGCGACGCCCGACAGCCCCGGGAGACCCAGTACTTC. Translating gives CASSDARQPRETQYF.

This clonotype was seen only a few times. The chain uses TRBV24-1 and TRBJ1-2, with 10 bases fitting TRBD1. Germline CDR1 KGHDR, CDR2 SFDVKD. V dropped 7 bases and J dropped 8; count of bases not matched to a gene: 3. This CDR3 comprises 12 residues. CDR3 in DNA: TGTGCCACCAGGGCGACAGGGGGCGGCTACACCTTC. Translating gives CATRATGGGYTF.

The chain has TRBV28 and TRBJ1-3; no firm D call. In germline, CDR1 is MDHEN, CDR2 SYDVKM. The ends were cut back, 2 bases at V and 0 bases at J, with 5 bases in the middle. The CDR3 sequence is 14 residues long. The chain's CDR3 is CASSLNPSGNTIYF. As DNA, the CDR3 is TGTGCCAGCAGTTTAAACCCCTCTGGAAACACCATATATTTT.

This clonotype was observed many times. The chain has TRBV4-3 and TRBJ1-6, with 8 bases matching TRBD1. CDR3 length: 15 amino acids. CDR1 LGHNA and CDR2 YSLEER come from the germline V gene. V lost 4 bases and J lost 7; bases outside the gene matches: 6. CDR3 region: CASSLRTGYNSPLHF. Here the CDR3 DNA reads TGCGCCAGCAGCCTCCGGACAGGGTACAATTCACCCCTCCACTTT.

This clonotype was picked up many times. The gene calls are TRBV5-1 and TRBJ1-1, with 9 nucleotides matching TRBD1. The CDR3 loop spans 15 amino acids. Losses at the gene ends were 4 bases for V and 4 bases for J; bases not matched to a gene: 8. CDR1 and CDR2 (germline): SGHRS, YFSETQ. The DNA for the CDR3 is TGCGCCAGCAGCCAGGGACAGGGAAGGGGCACTGAAGCTTTCTTT. Protein product: CASSQGQGRGTEAFF.